These T cell receptor beta chains were read from a single sample in a study of monozygotic twins with inflammatory bowel disease. TCRdb re-called the 5' RACE reads, yielding one record per CDR3 amino acid sequence without DNA. The listing contains around 140,000 distinct CDR3 sequences. The sequencing sample was made of blood. These receptors originate from a human donor with ulcerative colitis or Crohn's disease, or a healthy co-twin of an affected twin (not recorded which). CDR3s include the opening cysteine and the closing phenylalanine or tryptophan.

TRBJ1-2	TRBV20-1	CSARDQQNYGYTF
TRBJ2-2	TRBV9	CASSVGGMNTGELFF
TRBJ2-2	TRBV7-9	CASSLGERTGELFF
TRBJ2-7	TRBV3-1	CASSQAEGLAGFYF
TRBJ1-1	TRBV27	CASATALGYTEAFF
TRBJ1-2	TRBV7-6	CASSRTGTGRDGYTF
TRBJ1-6	TRBV28	CASNDRGNSPLHF
TRBJ1-5	TRBV2	CASSDGDYSNQPQHF
TRBJ2-2	TRBV7-6	CASSSWREGNTGELFF
TRBJ2-2	TRBV6-5	CASSYPGQVNTGELFF
TRBJ2-1	TRBV6-2/TRBV6-3	CASSYHLGNEQFF
TRBJ2-1	TRBV12-3/TRBV12-4	CASSPGLEQFF
TRBJ2-3	TRBV7-9	CASSFTQRTDTQYF
TRBJ1-2	TRBV6-2/TRBV6-3	CASSYFSTDTYGYTF
TRBJ2-5	TRBV19	CASSISRGNQETQYF
TRBJ2-5	TRBV27	CASSDRGQETQYF
TRBJ2-1	TRBV28	CASSSPRGQGRGNEQFF
TRBJ1-2	TRBV5-4	CASSSRTERGYGYTF
TRBJ2-1	TRBV27	CASRLFRDSYNEQFF
TRBJ2-2	TRBV7-7	CASSLLPGGMYTGELFF
TRBJ2-5	TRBV4-3	CASSQDGAGGSETQYF
TRBJ2-5	TRBV7-2	CASSLVPGWETQYF
TRBJ1-1	TRBV5-1	CASSLAGGEWTEAFF
TRBJ2-1	TRBV28	CASITRAREQFF
TRBJ2-3	TRBV6-1	CASTRGLTDLDTQYF
TRBJ1-2	TRBV28	CASSLTVGLVTHGYTF
TRBJ2-6	TRBV7-3	CASSPYLGPGANVLTF